This TCR beta chain was observed in a study of shared clonotypes between healthy human individuals. Profiled with immunoSEQ multiplex PCR; TCRdb holds only in-frame clones, not every one. This repertoire shows around 1.1 million clones, about 72% found once; its top ten account for 0.89%. The study drew all its donors from Caucasian adults living in Nashville, Tennessee. CD4+ cells yielded CD45RA+ naive and CD45RA-negative memory subsets. The study, taken as a whole, reports: In general, naive subsets displayed greater estimated richness than memory subsets did.

The CDR3 is made up of 16 amino acids. The V segment lost 5 bases and the J segment 2 bases; nucleotides outside the gene matches: 9. Per germline, CDR1 SGHAT and CDR2 FQNNGV. A remark on this clone: Its antigen remains unidentified.

This receptor was obtained from a man aged 18 to 29 in good health. Some clones in this sample may be carry-over from other donors' samples. The chain is built from TRBV11-2 and TRBJ1-2; 9 positions agree with TRBD1. The sequencing input was memory CD4+ T cells from PBMCs. The subset denotes: CD45RA-negative fraction. The CDR3 sequence: CASSPVDGTGNYGYTF. CDR3 in DNA: TGTGCCAGCAGCCCGGTGGATGGGACAGGGAACTATGGCTACACCTTC.